Detailed here is one T cell receptor beta chain. Its antigen is unidentified. The treatment here: over 15 received Ad26.COV2.S at low or high dose, single or two shots; 5 received placebo; per-sample allocation not given. Collection of the samples took place on day 63 after the first injection of vaccine or placebo. The CDR3 runs 14 residues. Germline assignment: CDR1 SGHVS and CDR2 FQNEAQ. The ends lost 4 bases at V and 3 bases at J; junction bases unmatched: 6. This sample is drawn from a study of Ad26.COV2.S vaccination and SARS-CoV-2 variants. Clones were read by immunoSEQ multiplex PCR, and TCRdb kept only the in-frame ones, dropping some. The data hold 300,000 to 400,000 clones, with about nine tenths observed a single time. Findings and caveats of the study: CD8+ and CD4+ T cells specific for spike reportedly responded with substantial breadth after vaccination.

The receptor's source is a person aged 18-65 years who received the Ad26.COV2.S COVID-19 vaccine or a placebo. The chain couples TRBV7-8 to TRBJ2-7, with 7 bases that match TRBD2. The specimen was peripheral blood, collected in a trial of Ad26.COV2.S vaccine versus placebo. CDR3 DNA sequence: TGTGCCAGCAGCTCCGAGCGGGGCGTCTACGAGCAGTACTTC. Translating it yields CASSSERGVYEQYF.